Each of the 31 T cell receptor beta chains below was sequenced from the same sample in a study of T-cell reconstitution after alpha-beta-depleted transplantation in children. As it was prepared, the TCRbeta library received unique molecular identifiers. TCRdb re-derived calls from the PCR reads in MiXCR, one entry per CDR3 protein. The sample has about 580,000 distinct CDR3 sequences, over 20% seen once. The material sequenced was PBMCs, taken before TCRalphabeta/CD19-depleted stem cell transplant. The receptors shown here come from a boy in the first two years of life with Wiskott-Aldrich syndrome, due to receive a stem cell transplant.

The J gene is TRBJ2-1, the V gene TRBV20-1; D ambiguous. This CDR3 contains 13 residues. Trimming cost V 2 bases and J 8 bases, with 13 bases left between them. Germline-derived CDR1 and CDR2 are DFQATT and SNEGSKA (reference sequence). The CDR3 region is CSARPIDLYEQFF. As DNA, the CDR3 is TGCAGTGCTAGACCCATCGATCTCTATGAGCAGTTCTTC.

J is TRBJ2-7 and V is TRBV21-1; TRBD1 was called by the table and not checked on the DNA. TRBV21-1 is flagged as a pseudogene. CDR3 length: 13 amino acids. DNA of the CDR3: TGTGCCAGCATGGGATCAGGATACTACGAGCAGTACTTC. Translation: CASMGSGYYEQYF.

The rearrangement uses TRBV10-1 and TRBJ1-1; D perhaps matches TRBD1 (5 bases). Germline V CDR1 and CDR2: WNHNN, SYGVQD (reference sequence). V dropped 10 bases and J dropped 6 bases, with 18 bases sitting between them. The CDR3 covers 13 residues. CDR3 protein: CATSPTGRSEAFF. CDR3 sequence (DNA): TGCGCCACTAGCCCAACAGGAAGGTCTGAAGCTTTCTTT.

This clonotype was seen a few times. CDR3 residues: CASTPGLAGASEQFF. The CDR3 DNA is TGTGCCAGCACCCCTGGACTAGCGGGAGCAAGTGAGCAGTTCTTC. This chain connects TRBV12-3 or TRBV12-4 to TRBJ2-1; 13 positions match TRBD2. V was pared by 7 bases and J by 9 bases, with 9 bases of the junction left unmatched. This CDR3 region has 15 residues.

This clonotype was seen more than once but under ten times. The gene calls are TRBV28 and TRBJ2-5; 8 bases line up with TRBD2. This CDR3 comprises 15 residues. The V gene's germline CDR1 is MDHEN and CDR2 SYDVKM. The trim removed 6 bases at V and 4 bases at J, leaving 10 bases unmatched. The CDR3 here is CASRNAGLGVETQYF. For the CDR3, the DNA is TGTGCCAGCAGAAACGCGGGACTAGGGGTAGAGACCCAGTACTTC.

This clonotype was seen more than once but under ten times. This rearrangement joins TRBV15 to TRBJ2-5; 9 positions match TRBD2. V lost 9 bases to trimming and J lost 1 base; unmatched junction nucleotides: 6. Germline V CDR1 and CDR2: LNHNV, YYDKDF (reference sequence). The CDR3 is 14 residues long. This CDR3 reads CATSETSGQETQYF. CDR3 in DNA: TGTGCCACTTCCGAGACTAGCGGCCAAGAGACCCAGTACTTC.

V is TRBV7-9 and J is TRBJ2-3, with 7 bases aligning to TRBD1. V shed 5 bases and J 2 bases; nucleotides not matched to a gene: 10. CDR1 SEHNR and CDR2 FQNEAQ come from the germline V gene (reference sequence). CDR3 length: 16 residues. CDR3 in DNA: TGTGCCAGCAGCGACCCTACAGGGGTCTTCACAGATACGCAGTATTTT. Protein product: CASSDPTGVFTDTQYF.

The J gene is TRBJ2-1, the V gene TRBV5-1, with TRBD2 matching 10 bases. J was trimmed by 3 bases and V by 3 bases; bases with no gene match: 9. The CDR3 covers 17 residues. The germline gives CDR1 SGHRS, CDR2 YFSETQ. CDR3 protein: CASSSGLAETFYNEQFF. CDR3 bases: TGCGCCAGCAGCTCAGGACTAGCGGAGACCTTCTACAATGAGCAGTTCTTC.

This clonotype was counted only a few times. The CDR3 region is CASARTGSYNEQFF. The CDR3 coding sequence is TGCGCCAGCGCCCGGACAGGGTCCTACAATGAGCAGTTCTTC. This chain links TRBV5-1 with TRBJ2-1, with TRBD1 identical over 8 bases. V trimming: 7 bases; J trimming: 1 base; junction bases outside the gene matches: 4. This CDR3 region has 14 residues. Germline V CDR1 and CDR2: SGHRS, YFSETQ.

The genes are TRBV12-3 or TRBV12-4 and TRBJ2-1; D is perhaps TRBD2 (6 bases). This CDR3 is 15 amino acids long. Trimming took 0 bases from V and 9 from J, leaving 15 bases between them. The chain's CDR3 is CASSLAMPMGGEQFF. CDR3 coding DNA: TGTGCCAGCAGTTTAGCTATGCCCATGGGGGGTGAGCAGTTCTTC.

The rearrangement joins TRBV7-2 to TRBJ2-3; no clear D gene. CDR1 and CDR2 (germline): SGHTA, FQGNSA. There are 13 residues in the CDR3. The germline V and J ends were trimmed by 2 bases and 6 bases, with 9 bases remaining between them. The CDR3 is CASSLLAWDTQYF. The CDR3, as DNA: TGTGCCAGCAGCTTATTGGCGTGGGATACGCAGTATTTT.

The chain joins TRBV5-1 to TRBJ1-2; a weak D match, TRBD1 (6 bases). Germline V gives CDR1 SGHRS, CDR2 YFSETQ. This CDR3 contains 14 residues. With 2 bases removed from V and 8 bases from J, the gap between germline ends came to 16 bases. The CDR3 nucleotides are TGCGCCAGCAGCTTACCAGGGGCCCCCGGCGGCTACACCTTC. Translation: CASSLPGAPGGYTF.

This clonotype turned up a few times. The V call is TRBV20-1, the J call TRBJ2-3; no clear D. This CDR3 region has 13 residues. Germline V gives CDR1 DFQATT, CDR2 SNEGSKA (reference sequence). The V and J ends lost 6 bases and 4 bases respectively, with 14 bases between them. Here the CDR3 DNA reads TGCAGTGCCCTAGGGCCCAGTGCAGATACGCAGTATTTT. Translation: CSALGPSADTQYF.

This clonotype was seen only a few times. The CDR3 DNA sequence: TGTGCCAGCAGAGGGACTATTCAAGAGACCCAGTACTTC. It codes for CASRGTIQETQYF. This sequence joins TRBV6-1 and TRBJ2-5, with 7 bases that match TRBD2. Trimming took 6 bases from V and 2 from J; bases not matched to a gene: 3. Germline V lookup: CDR1 MNHNS, CDR2 SASEGT. CDR3 length: 13 amino acids.

This sequence joins TRBV5-1 and TRBJ2-1, with D hard to call. V lost 6 bases and J 6 bases, leaving 1 base between the germline ends. CDR1 SGHRS and CDR2 YFSETQ come from the germline V gene. The CDR3 is made up of 9 amino acids. Here the CDR3 reads CASTNEQFF. In DNA form, the CDR3 reads TGCGCCAGCACCAATGAGCAGTTCTTC.

The V gene is TRBV5-1, the J gene TRBJ2-1, with D tentatively TRBD1 (5 bases). The germline V gene encodes CDR1 SGHRS and CDR2 YFSETQ. V lost 4 bases and J lost 5, with 13 bases in between. The length of the CDR3 is 14 residues. CDR3 in DNA: TGCGCCAGCAGCCAAAATACAGGAAACAATGAGCAGTTCTTC. Its translation is CASSQNTGNNEQFF.

The chain has TRBV7-8 and TRBJ2-3, with 14 nucleotides matching TRBD2. Germline CDR1 SGHVS, CDR2 FQNEAQ. This CDR3 is built from 19 residues. The ends lost 6 bases at V and 2 bases at J; junction bases unmatched: 13. The DNA of the CDR3 is TGTGCCAGCAGATCTTACGGGACTAGCGGGAGAGGGCACACAGATACGCAGTATTTT. It specifies CASRSYGTSGRGHTDTQYF. Looking up the rest from reference TRBV7-8 and TRBJ2-3 gives the full variable domain: GAGVSQSPRYKVAKRGQDVALRCDPISGHVSLFWYQQALGQGPEFLTYFQNEAQLDKSGLPSDRFFAERPEGSVSTLKIQRTQQEDSAVYLCASRSYGTSGRGHTDTQYFGPGTRLTVL.

This chain links TRBV5-1 with TRBJ2-7; 13 bases match TRBD2. Unmatched junction bases numbered 9, after V lost 5 bases and J lost 7 bases. The CDR3 runs 15 residues. Germline assignment: CDR1 SGHRS and CDR2 YFSETQ. The CDR3 region is CASSSGLAGQCEQYF. The DNA of the CDR3 is TGCGCCAGCAGTTCGGGACTAGCGGGGCAGTGTGAGCAGTACTTC.

This clonotype turned up a few times. This rearrangement joins TRBV20-1 to TRBJ1-5; D call uncertain. Germline V CDR1 and CDR2: DFQATT, SNEGSKA (reference sequence). The V gene lost 5 bases and the J gene lost 0 bases, with 8 bases spanning the gap. The CDR3 contains 13 residues. The CDR3 coding sequence is TGCAGTGCTGTCCCCGGTAGCAATCAGCCCCAGCATTTT. This codes for CSAVPGSNQPQHF.

This clonotype showed up just a few times. This chain connects TRBV10-3 to TRBJ2-1; 12 positions agree with TRBD2. After removal of 2 bases from V and 3 bases from J, the junction contained 8 bases not matched to a gene. Germline V gene data show CDR1 as ENHRY and CDR2 as SYGVKD. The CDR3 has 18 residues. CDR3 bases: TGTGCCATCAGTGAGAGGCTAGCGGGAGGGTCTTACTACAATGAGCAGTTCTTC. Translation gives CAISERLAGGSYYNEQFF.

This chain connects TRBV24-1 to TRBJ1-1; no firm D call. Trimming shortened V by 2 bases and J by 5 bases, and 14 bases separated the two germline ends. Germline V gene lookup returns CDR1 KGHDR and CDR2 SFDVKD. CDR3 length: 15 amino acids. For the CDR3, the DNA is TGTGCCACCAGTGATTCGGGCCTCGACGGAACTGAAGCTTTCTTT. Translating it yields CATSDSGLDGTEAFF.

The J gene is TRBJ2-1, the V gene TRBV28; TRBD1 aligns across 7 bases. The germline V gene encodes CDR1 MDHEN and CDR2 SYDVKM. Unmatched junction bases numbered 6, after V lost 6 bases and J lost 4 bases. CDR3 length equals 14 residues. DNA of the CDR3: TGTGCCAGCAGCCGGACAGGCCTATACAATGAGCAGTTCTTC. It encodes CASSRTGLYNEQFF.

The rearrangement joins TRBV5-6 to TRBJ2-7, with TRBD2 as a possible D gene (5 bases). The V end lost 4 bases, the J end lost 5 bases, and 22 bases lay between the germline ends. Germline V gene data show CDR1 as SGHDT and CDR2 as YYEEEE. This CDR3 comprises 16 residues. CDR3 DNA sequence: TGTGCCAGCAGCCTGGGAGTTAGAGCTATAAGGAACGAGCAGTACTTC. It specifies CASSLGVRAIRNEQYF.

The CDR3 coding sequence is TGCAGTGTTTTTGGGGAACACGGATCCTACGAGCAGTACTTC. Protein product: CSVFGEHGSYEQYF. The chain carries TRBV20-1 and TRBJ2-7; D call uncertain. CDR3 length: 14 residues. V was pared by 7 bases and J by 1 base, with 17 bases between. The germline gives CDR1 DFQATT, CDR2 SNEGSKA (reference sequence).

In its sample, this clonotype was seen many times. The genes are TRBV27 and TRBJ2-6, with TRBD1 as a possible D gene (5 bases). The germline V gene has CDR1 MNHEY and CDR2 SMNVEV (reference sequence). The CDR3 has 16 amino acids. The germline V and J ends were trimmed by 6 bases and 0 bases, with 12 bases remaining between them. This CDR3 is CASRPGHFSGANVLTF. The CDR3 DNA sequence: TGTGCCAGCAGGCCAGGGCATTTCTCTGGGGCCAACGTCCTGACTTTC. The full variable domain, rest sourced from reference TRBV27 and TRBJ2-6, is EAQVTQNPRYLITVTGKKLTVTCSQNMNHEYMSWYRQDPGLGLRQIYYSMNVEVTDKGDVPEGYKVSRKEKRNFPLILESPSPNQTSLYFCASRPGHFSGANVLTFGAGSRLTVL.

The CDR3 here is CASSLRQEGLLGYF. The CDR3 nucleotides are TGTGCCAGCAGCTTGCGGCAAGAAGGTCTTCTTGGGTATTTT. The gene calls are TRBV5-6 and TRBJ2-3; no reliable D call. CDR1 and CDR2 from the germline V gene are SGHDT and YYEEEE. Trimming removed 1 base from V and 14 bases from J, with 20 bases in between. This CDR3 has 14 amino acids.

The chain couples TRBV2 to TRBJ2-1; the D is unclear. The ends were cut back, 6 bases at V and 8 bases at J, with 11 bases in the middle. CDR3 length: 12 amino acids. CDR1 is SNHLY and CDR2 is FYNNEI in the germline V gene. In nucleotides, the CDR3 is TGTGCCAGCAGCGAATACGGCGATGAGCAGTTCTTC. Translation: CASSEYGDEQFF.

The chain links TRBV20-1 to TRBJ1-2; D gene ambiguous. Trimming stripped 3 bases from V and 2 bases from J, with 7 bases between. CDR3 length: 12 residues. Germline values: CDR1 DFQATT, CDR2 SNEGSKA (reference sequence). CDR3 nucleotides: TGCAGTGCTAGTCTCGGGAACTATGGCTACACCTTC. Its protein product is CSASLGNYGYTF.

This clonotype was counted at least ten times. The V gene is TRBV5-1, the J gene TRBJ2-2, with D perhaps matching TRBD1 (5 bases). The germline gives CDR1 SGHRS, CDR2 YFSETQ. The CDR3 sequence is 14 residues long. The V gene lost 1 base and the J gene lost 1 base, with 5 bases spanning the gap. For the CDR3, the DNA is TGCGCCAGCAGCTTGACAGGGAACACCGGGGAGCTGTTTTTT. Translated: CASSLTGNTGELFF.

This chain uses TRBV15 with TRBJ2-2, with 7 bases aligning to TRBD2. Per germline, CDR1 LNHNV and CDR2 YYDKDF (reference sequence). The CDR3 sequence is 15 residues long. With 0 bases clipped from V and 4 bases from J, the junction kept 2 bases outside the gene matches. In nucleotides, the CDR3 is TGTGCCACCAGCAGAGATCCGGGGGGCACCGGGGAGCTGTTTTTT. Translating it yields CATSRDPGGTGELFF.

The chain uses TRBV12-3 or TRBV12-4 and TRBJ2-4; the match to TRBD1 covers 8 bases. CDR3 length equals 12 residues. V lost 6 bases to trimming and J lost 8 bases; unmatched junction nucleotides: 3. The chain's CDR3 is CASRGQGDIQYF. Written as DNA, the CDR3 is TGTGCCAGCAGAGGACAGGGAGACATTCAGTACTTC.